This T cell receptor beta chain was retrieved from a study of CXCR3-negative and CXCR3-positive naive CD8 T cells. Comments on this clonotype: The target antigen is unknown.

UMI-labeled 5' RACE TRB cDNA libraries were prepared from the cells. Reanalyzing the 5' RACE reads, TCRdb keeps one entry per CDR3 protein, without DNA. This sample carries about 92,000 distinct CDR3 sequences, with nearly 0.85% going to the ten biggest clones. Germline values: CDR1 DFQATT, CDR2 SNEGSKA (reference sequence). CDR3 length equals 15 residues. The study, taken as a whole, reports: CXCR3-positive naive cells had more hydrophobic TRB CDR3s than CXCR3-negative naive cells.

The chain uses TRBV20-1 and TRBJ1-1; TCRdb selects TRBD1, and the lack of DNA leaves this call unchecked. The sequencing sample was made of naive CXCR3+ CD8+ T cells from blood. Subset given: CD45RO-CCR7+CD27+CD95- naive CD8+ T cells expressing CXCR3 (TNR3+). The receptor was isolated from a human donor in good health. Some clones in this sample may be carry-over from other donors' samples. The CDR3 loop is CSARFDFRENTEAFF.